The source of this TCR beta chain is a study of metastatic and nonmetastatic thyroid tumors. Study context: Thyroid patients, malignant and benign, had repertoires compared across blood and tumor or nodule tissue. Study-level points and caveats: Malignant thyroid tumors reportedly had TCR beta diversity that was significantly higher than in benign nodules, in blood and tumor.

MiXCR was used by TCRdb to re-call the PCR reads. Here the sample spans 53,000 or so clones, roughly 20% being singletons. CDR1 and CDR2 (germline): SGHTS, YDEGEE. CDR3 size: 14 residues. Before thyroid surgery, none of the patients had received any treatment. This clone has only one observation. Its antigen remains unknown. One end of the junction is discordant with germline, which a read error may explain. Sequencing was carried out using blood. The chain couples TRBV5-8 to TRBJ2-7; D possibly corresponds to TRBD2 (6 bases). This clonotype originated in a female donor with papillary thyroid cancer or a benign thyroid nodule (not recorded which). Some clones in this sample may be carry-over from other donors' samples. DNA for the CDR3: TGTGCCAGCAGCTCGGCACTAGCACTCGAAGAGCAGCACTTC. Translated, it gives CASSSALALEEQHF.